These T cell receptor beta chains were read from a single sample in a study of beta chain features in type 1 diabetes. The method was immunoSEQ multiplex PCR; TCRdb's version includes in-frame clones alone and lacks a portion of them. The data show over 150,000 clones, roughly 8% seen once. Sequenced material: central memory CD4+ T cells from blood. The receptors here all came from a man between 18 and 35 years old in good health. Both conserved end residues are part of each CDR3. D genes are given only for firm matches. Clone size is stated in some rows and not others, as once, few, many or a class when expanded.

v_gene: TRBV5-4
d_gene: TRBD1
j_gene: TRBJ2-3
abundance: few
CDR3aa: CASSPLGTAVSDTQYF
CDR3nt: TGTGCCAGCAGCCCACTCGGGACAGCCGTTTCAGATACGCAGTATTTT

v_gene: TRBV5-4
d_gene: TRBD2
j_gene: TRBJ2-1
abundance: NA
CDR3aa: CASSFKRDYNNEQFF
CDR3nt: TGTGCCAGCAGCTTTAAACGGGACTATAACAATGAGCAGTTCTTC

v_gene: TRBV6-5
d_gene: NA
j_gene: TRBJ2-2
abundance: many
CDR3aa: CARAENTGELFF
CDR3nt: TGTGCCAGGGCGGAGAACACCGGGGAGCTGTTTTTT

v_gene: TRBV19
d_gene: TRBD1
j_gene: TRBJ1-2
abundance: NA
CDR3aa: CASSRNTGGRGYTF
CDR3nt: TGTGCCAGTAGTCGGAACACAGGGGGCCGTGGCTACACCTTC

v_gene: TRBV6-6
d_gene: NA
j_gene: TRBJ1-1
abundance: NA
CDR3aa: CASSVREDTEAFF
CDR3nt: TGTGCCAGCAGTGTTAGGGAGGACACTGAAGCTTTCTTT

v_gene: TRBV7-2
d_gene: NA
j_gene: TRBJ1-1
abundance: NA
CDR3aa: CASSFPGHTAFF
CDR3nt: TGTGCCAGCAGCTTCCCGGGACATACGGCTTTCTTT

v_gene: TRBV6-5
d_gene: TRBD1
j_gene: TRBJ1-5
abundance: few
CDR3aa: CASSSSGTGNQPQHF
CDR3nt: TGTGCCAGCAGCTCAAGCGGGACAGGAAATCAGCCCCAGCATTTT

v_gene: TRBV14
d_gene: NA
j_gene: TRBJ1-1
abundance: NA
CDR3aa: CASSQGASEAFF
CDR3nt: TGTGCCAGCAGCCAGGGGGCCTCTGAAGCTTTCTTT

v_gene: TRBV18
d_gene: NA
j_gene: TRBJ2-5
abundance: few
CDR3aa: CASSLPQGQETQYF
CDR3nt: TGTGCCAGCTCTCTCCCGCAGGGGCAAGAGACCCAGTACTTC

v_gene: TRBV2
d_gene: TRBD1
j_gene: TRBJ1-1
abundance: few
CDR3aa: CASSLGQITEAFF
CDR3nt: TGTGCCAGCAGCCTGGGACAGATCACTGAAGCTTTCTTT

v_gene: TRBV5-4
d_gene: TRBD1
j_gene: TRBJ2-6
abundance: few
CDR3aa: CASSRTGEAGANVLTF
CDR3nt: TGTGCCAGCAGCCGGACAGGGGAGGCTGGGGCCAACGTCCTGACTTTC

v_gene: TRBV7-9
d_gene: NA
j_gene: TRBJ1-4
abundance: few
CDR3aa: CASSPGGLGEKLFF
CDR3nt: TGTGCCAGCAGCCCCGGCGGACTTGGTGAAAAACTGTTTTTT

v_gene: TRBV27
d_gene: NA
j_gene: TRBJ1-5
abundance: few
CDR3aa: CASSSGGGQPQHF
CDR3nt: TGTGCCAGCAGCAGCGGGGGGGGTCAGCCCCAGCATTTT

v_gene: TRBV19
d_gene: TRBD2
j_gene: TRBJ2-1
abundance: few
CDR3aa: CASSNPGTSGSFTYNEQFF
CDR3nt: TGTGCCAGTAGTAACCCTGGGACTAGCGGGAGTTTCACCTACAATGAGCAGTTCTTC

v_gene: TRBV7-6
d_gene: TRBD2
j_gene: TRBJ2-7
abundance: few
CDR3aa: CASSGTSGIGEQYF
CDR3nt: TGTGCCAGCAGCGGGACTAGCGGGATTGGCGAGCAGTACTTC

v_gene: TRBV7-3
d_gene: TRBD2
j_gene: TRBJ2-1
abundance: few
CDR3aa: CASSPQERGTEQFF
CDR3nt: TGTGCCAGCAGCCCCCAGGAGCGGGGAACTGAGCAGTTCTTC

v_gene: TRBV7-2
d_gene: NA
j_gene: TRBJ2-7
abundance: few
CDR3aa: CASSLPIAVYEQYF
CDR3nt: TGTGCCAGCAGCTTACCCATCGCGGTCTACGAGCAGTACTTC

v_gene: TRBV28
d_gene: NA
j_gene: TRBJ1-1
abundance: NA
CDR3aa: CASSLQTANTEAFF
CDR3nt: TGTGCCAGCAGTTTACAAACAGCGAACACTGAAGCTTTCTTT

v_gene: TRBV5-4
d_gene: TRBD2
j_gene: TRBJ2-1
abundance: NA
CDR3aa: CASSQELAGGRSEQFF
CDR3nt: TGCGCCAGCAGCCAAGAATTGGCGGGAGGGCGGAGTGAGCAGTTCTTC

v_gene: TRBV9
d_gene: NA
j_gene: TRBJ2-7
abundance: few
CDR3aa: CASSVRGTDSYEQYF
CDR3nt: TGTGCCAGCAGCGTGAGGGGGACGGACTCCTACGAGCAGTACTTC

v_gene: TRBV7-2
d_gene: TRBD1
j_gene: TRBJ1-5
abundance: NA
CDR3aa: CASSSGQSNQPQHF
CDR3nt: TGTGCCAGCAGCTCGGGACAGAGCAATCAGCCCCAGCATTTT

v_gene: TRBV7-2
d_gene: NA
j_gene: TRBJ1-2
abundance: NA
CDR3aa: CASSGLGGGGYTF
CDR3nt: TGTGCCAGCAGCGGCCTGGGGGGTGGCGGCTACACCTTC

v_gene: TRBV7-3
d_gene: TRBD1
j_gene: TRBJ2-5
abundance: many
CDR3aa: CASSLPGGETQYF
CDR3nt: TGTGCCAGCAGCCTCCCAGGGGGCGAGACCCAGTACTTC

v_gene: TRBV4-2
d_gene: NA
j_gene: TRBJ2-1
abundance: NA
CDR3aa: CASSQDLAQGEQFF
CDR3nt: TGTGCCAGCAGCCAAGATTTGGCCCAGGGAGAGCAGTTCTTC

v_gene: TRBV7-9
d_gene: NA
j_gene: TRBJ1-5
abundance: few
CDR3aa: CASSLGDSNQPQHF
CDR3nt: TGTGCCAGCAGCTTAGGAGATAGCAATCAGCCCCAGCATTTT

v_gene: TRBV6-1
d_gene: TRBD1
j_gene: TRBJ1-4
abundance: many
CDR3aa: CASSPGQVPEKLFF
CDR3nt: TGTGCCAGCAGCCCCGGACAGGTTCCTGAAAAACTGTTTTTT

v_gene: TRBV6-1
d_gene: NA
j_gene: TRBJ2-5
abundance: NA
CDR3aa: CASSVTFQETQYF
CDR3nt: TGTGCCAGCAGTGTGACTTTCCAAGAGACCCAGTACTTC

v_gene: TRBV11-3
d_gene: TRBD2
j_gene: TRBJ2-1
abundance: NA
CDR3aa: CASSLGGSASNEQFF
CDR3nt: TGTGCCAGCAGCTTGGGCGGGAGCGCTTCCAATGAGCAGTTCTTC

v_gene: TRBV19
d_gene: TRBD1
j_gene: TRBJ1-5
abundance: few
CDR3aa: CASNSGTGTRNQPQHF
CDR3nt: TGTGCCAGTAACTCCGGGACAGGGACCCGCAATCAGCCCCAGCATTTT